The clone carrying this T cell receptor beta chain came up a few times. Its specificity is unknown. This sample is part of a study of PD-1 blockade in classical Hodgkin lymphoma. Study in general: Administration of nivolumab to patients was at 3 mg/kg intravenously every 2 weeks.

Study-wide findings and caveats: Reasons behind the repertoire differences stay unclear, perhaps disease activity or earlier therapy.

Germline lookup yields CDR1 MNHNS and CDR2 SASEGT. The CDR3 is 16 residues long. V was pared by 3 bases and J by 4 bases, with 6 bases of the junction left unmatched. Every patient experienced relapse after autologous stem cell transplantation, and brentuximab vedotin exposure varied. Repertoires were generated with immunoSEQ multiplex PCR, while TCRdb's copy carries only in-frame clones and drops some. The data show nearly 100,000 clones, around 80% seen once. This chain connects TRBV6-1 to TRBJ2-3, with TRBD1 matching over 11 bases. Source: peripheral blood mononuclear cells (PBMCs), taken at baseline. This TCR came from a human donor with classical Hodgkin lymphoma. CDR3: CASSDGTGGPADTQYF. Written as DNA, the CDR3 is TGTGCCAGCAGTGATGGGACAGGGGGTCCGGCAGATACGCAGTATTTT.